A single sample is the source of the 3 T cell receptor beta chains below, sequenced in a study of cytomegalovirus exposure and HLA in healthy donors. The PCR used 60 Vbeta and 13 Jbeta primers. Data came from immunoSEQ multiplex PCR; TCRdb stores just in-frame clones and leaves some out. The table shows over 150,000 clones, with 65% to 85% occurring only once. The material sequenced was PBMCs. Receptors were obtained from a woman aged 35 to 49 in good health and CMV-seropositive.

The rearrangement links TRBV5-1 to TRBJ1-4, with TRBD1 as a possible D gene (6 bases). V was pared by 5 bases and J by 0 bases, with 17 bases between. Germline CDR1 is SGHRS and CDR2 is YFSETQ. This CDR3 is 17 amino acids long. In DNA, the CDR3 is TGCGCCAGCAGTCACCTGGACAGCCGTGCAACTAATGAAAAACTGTTTTTT. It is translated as CASSHLDSRATNEKLFF.

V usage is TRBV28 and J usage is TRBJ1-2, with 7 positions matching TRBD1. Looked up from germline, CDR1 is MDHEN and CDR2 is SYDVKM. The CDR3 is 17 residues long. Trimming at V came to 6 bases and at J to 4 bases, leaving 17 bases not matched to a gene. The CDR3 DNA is TGTGCCAGCAGCCCGGTTTCAGGGGGAAAAAGCCGCTATGGCTACACCTTC. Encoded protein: CASSPVSGGKSRYGYTF.

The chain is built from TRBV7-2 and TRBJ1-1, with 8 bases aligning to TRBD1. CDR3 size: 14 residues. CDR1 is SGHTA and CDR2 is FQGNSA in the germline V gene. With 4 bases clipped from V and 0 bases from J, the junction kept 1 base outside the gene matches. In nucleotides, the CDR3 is TGTGCCAGCAGCTGGGACAGGCTGAACACTGAAGCTTTCTTT. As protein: CASSWDRLNTEAFF.